These 31 T cell receptor beta chains were sequenced from one sample in a study of glioma-infiltrating T cells. TCR alpha and beta CDR3 regions were amplified from RNA using iRepertoire nested multiplex PCR. MiXCR was run by TCRdb on the multiplex PCR reads, yielding one entry per CDR3 protein. The profile shows about 140,000 distinct CDR3 sequences, about two fifths of them singletons. The sample comprised glioma tissue, nonneoplastic brain tissue, or PBMCs (not recorded which). The receptors originated from a human donor with low-grade glioma or glioblastoma, undergoing nonglioma brain surgery, or in good health (not recorded which).

This clonotype showed up just a few times. V is TRBV27 and J is TRBJ2-1; D ambiguous. The CDR3 extends over 14 amino acids. Germline V gene sequence: CDR1 MNHEY, CDR2 SMNVEV (reference sequence). The ends were cut back, 0 bases at V and 7 bases at J, with 10 bases in the middle. CDR3 amino acids: CASSLSRLGNEQFF. Here the CDR3 DNA reads TGTGCCAGCAGTTTATCGCGACTGGGGAATGAGCAGTTCTTC.

The V and J genes are TRBV29-1 and TRBJ2-7, with D possibly TRBD1 on 6 matching bases. CDR1 is SQVTM and CDR2 is ANQGSEA in the germline V gene. The CDR3 has 11 amino acids. The CDR3 coding sequence is TGCAACCCATGGGGGCGGTACGAGCAGTACTTC. This sequence encodes CNPWGRYEQYF.

This clonotype appeared once. The J gene is TRBJ2-1, the V gene TRBV15; either TRBD1 or TRBD2 may fit D (7 bases each). In germline, CDR1 is LNHNV, CDR2 YYDKDF (reference sequence). V gave up 3 bases and J gave up 9 bases, with 12 bases separating them. This CDR3 is built from 13 residues. The CDR3 DNA is TGTGCCACCAGCAGGCAGGGGGGGGTTGAGCAGTTCTTC. Translation: CATSRQGGVEQFF.

This clonotype was counted a few times. V is TRBV6-2 or TRBV6-3 and J is TRBJ2-7; 10 bases are a match to TRBD1. The CDR3 runs 12 residues. V lost 8 bases and J lost 4; bases outside the gene matches: 2. From germline, CDR1 is MNHEY and CDR2 SVGEGT. The CDR3: CASGTGVYEQYF. CDR3 nucleotide sequence: TGTGCCAGCGGGACAGGGGTTTACGAGCAGTACTTC.

The J gene is TRBJ2-7, the V gene TRBV24-1, with 8 bases identical to TRBD1. Trimming took 4 bases from V and 3 from J; bases not matched to a gene: 1. The CDR3 has 13 residues. Per germline, CDR1 KGHDR and CDR2 SFDVKD. CDR3 residues: CATSEDRDYEQYF. The DNA for the CDR3 is TGTGCCACCAGTGAGGACAGGGACTACGAGCAGTACTTC.

The rearrangement uses TRBV29-1 and TRBJ2-7; D is ambiguous. Germline-derived CDR1 and CDR2 are SQVTM and ANQGSEA. Trimming left V 4 bases short and J 5 bases short, with 9 bases between. CDR3 length: 11 amino acids. Here the CDR3 reads CSVAKGDEQYF. In nucleotides, the CDR3 is TGCAGCGTTGCGAAGGGCGACGAGCAGTACTTC.

Only a few counts were recorded for this clonotype. The chain employs TRBV24-1 and TRBJ2-2, with no clear D. The CDR3 is made up of 13 amino acids. Between the trimmed V and J ends, which lost 4 bases and 3 bases, there was a span of 5 bases. Germline-derived CDR1 and CDR2 are KGHDR and SFDVKD. CDR3 loop: CATSDPYTGELFF. CDR3 coding DNA: TGTGCCACCAGTGACCCTTACACCGGGGAGCTGTTTTTT.

The chain has TRBV2 and TRBJ2-6; D uncertain. This CDR3 contains 11 residues. Trimming stripped 8 bases from V and 1 base from J, with 0 bases between. Germline V gene data show CDR1 as SNHLY and CDR2 as FYNNEI. CDR3 nucleotides: TGTGCCAGCTCTGGGGCCAACGTCCTGACTTTC. It encodes CASSGANVLTF.

This clonotype came up many times. J is TRBJ1-1 and V is TRBV6-1; 7 nucleotides align to TRBD1. Germline CDR1 reads MNHNS; CDR2 reads SASEGT. V was clipped by 6 bases and J by 8 bases; unmatched bases: 6. This CDR3 region has 12 residues. The CDR3: CASRPRDSEAFF. The CDR3 DNA sequence: TGTGCCAGCAGACCCAGGGACAGCGAAGCTTTCTTT.

This chain connects TRBV10-3 to TRBJ1-1; D is uncertain. The CDR3 is 15 amino acids. The germline V gene has CDR1 ENHRY and CDR2 SYGVKD. V lost 6 bases, J lost 2 bases, and 16 bases lay in between. CDR3 loop: CAIRVGPGANTEAFF. Here the CDR3 DNA reads TGTGCCATCAGAGTGGGCCCGGGAGCCAACACTGAAGCTTTCTTT.

This clonotype was detected a few times. The genes are TRBV4-1 and TRBJ2-3, with 7 bases fitting TRBD1. The CDR3 runs 17 residues. The germline V gene has CDR1 MGHRA and CDR2 YSYEKL. Losses at the gene ends were 4 bases for V and 1 base for J; bases not matched to a gene: 11. Here the CDR3 DNA reads TGCGCCAGCAGCCCCCCCCGCCGGACAGGACGCACAGATACGCAGTATTTT. Its protein product is CASSPPRRTGRTDTQYF.

This chain uses TRBV28 with TRBJ2-1, with a possible D match to TRBD2 (6 bases). The V end lost 3 bases, the J end lost 5 bases, and 17 bases lay between the germline ends. The CDR3 loop spans 16 amino acids. Looked up from germline, CDR1 is MDHEN and CDR2 is SYDVKM. The CDR3 region is CASSLGLYLSDNEQFF. The CDR3 DNA is TGTGCCAGCAGTTTGGGACTTTACTTGAGCGACAATGAGCAGTTCTTC.

The rearrangement joins TRBV6-1 to TRBJ2-7; D gene uncertain. The CDR3 is made up of 13 amino acids. Trimming pared 10 bases from V and 0 bases from J, leaving 13 bases between. Germline V gene lookup returns CDR1 MNHNS and CDR2 SASEGT. The CDR3 DNA follows: TGTGCCACGGGTGAAGGAAACTCCTACGAGCAGTACTTC. Its protein product is CATGEGNSYEQYF.

This sequence joins TRBV20-1 and TRBJ2-7; TRBD2 is a possible D gene (6 bases). Germline assignment: CDR1 DFQATT and CDR2 SNEGSKA (reference sequence). The CDR3 totals 13 residues. The DNA for the CDR3 is TGCAGCCCTAGGGCGGGATCGATCCACGAGCAGTACTTC. Translation: CSPRAGSIHEQYF.

This clonotype was picked up a small number of times. The chain uses TRBV6-1 and TRBJ1-2; D remains ambiguous. Germline V gives CDR1 MNHNS, CDR2 SASEGT. The CDR3 contains 15 residues. V lost 6 bases and J 4 bases, leaving 18 bases between the germline ends. The CDR3 DNA is TGTGCCAGCAGCGGACCGAATACCCCCACCTATGGCTACACCTTC. The encoded protein is CASSGPNTPTYGYTF.

The chain links TRBV27 to TRBJ1-1; possibly TRBD1 for D (5 bases). The ends were cut back, 6 bases at V and 4 bases at J, with 24 bases in the middle. The germline V gene encodes CDR1 MNHEY and CDR2 SMNVEV (reference sequence). The CDR3 length is 17 residues. The DNA for the CDR3 is TGTGCCAGCAGCCTACAGTGGTTCGACTCAGGGAGCACTGAAGCTTTCTTT. This sequence encodes CASSLQWFDSGSTEAFF.

V usage is TRBV12-3 or TRBV12-4 and J usage is TRBJ2-7, with 8 bases matching TRBD1. V dropped 2 bases and J dropped 5; count of bases not matched to a gene: 8. The CDR3 has 15 residues. This CDR3 is CASSLRQGAIHEQYF. The DNA of the CDR3 is TGTGCCAGCAGTTTAAGGCAGGGGGCGATCCACGAGCAGTACTTC.

This chain joins TRBV20-1 and TRBJ1-2; TRBD1 agrees at 8 bases. Trimming at V came to 6 bases and at J to 8 bases, leaving 8 bases not matched to a gene. Germline V gene lookup returns CDR1 DFQATT and CDR2 SNEGSKA (reference sequence). There are 12 residues in the CDR3. CDR3 sequence reads: CSANRGMEGYTF. CDR3 sequence (DNA): TGCAGTGCCAACAGGGGGATGGAGGGCTACACCTTC.

This clonotype appeared a few times. The chain employs TRBV7-9 and TRBJ1-4; D is unresolved. Germline loops: CDR1 SEHNR, CDR2 FQNEAQ (reference sequence). V was cut by 8 bases and J by 3 bases, with 10 bases left in between. This CDR3 spans 13 amino acids. The CDR3 here is CASQRRANEKLFF. The DNA for the CDR3 is TGTGCCAGCCAGAGGAGGGCTAATGAAAAACTGTTTTTT.

Only a few counts were recorded for this clonotype. J is TRBJ2-1 and V is TRBV29-1, with TRBD2 identical over 8 bases. The CDR3 length is 12 residues. Germline V gene sequence: CDR1 SQVTM, CDR2 ANQGSEA. With 6 bases clipped from V and 8 bases from J, the junction kept 6 bases outside the gene matches. The CDR3 bases are TGCAGCGTACCGTCGGGAGGGGATGAGCAGTTCTTC. Its translation: CSVPSGGDEQFF.

V is TRBV15 and J is TRBJ2-2; D is undetermined. The V end was cut by 4 bases, the J end by 7 bases, with 7 bases between. Germline CDR1 LNHNV, CDR2 YYDKDF (reference sequence). CDR3 length equals 12 residues. The CDR3 coding sequence is TGTGCCACCAGCATGGGTGGCGGGGAGCTGTTTTTT. Its protein is CATSMGGGELFF.

The V call is TRBV6-5, the J call TRBJ1-1, with 8 bases lining up with TRBD1. V shed 0 bases, J shed 3 bases, and the junction held 3 bases outside the gene matches. Germline CDR1 is MNHEY and CDR2 is SVGAGI. The CDR3 loop spans 15 amino acids. CDR3 sequence: CASSYSSQGDTEAFF. The CDR3 bases are TGTGCCAGCAGTTACTCATCACAGGGGGACACTGAAGCTTTCTTT.

V gene TRBV6-1 combines with J gene TRBJ2-3; D is undetermined. This CDR3 is 12 amino acids long. Trimming cost V 5 bases and J 2 bases, with 5 bases left between them. Germline assignment: CDR1 MNHNS and CDR2 SASEGT. The CDR3 sequence: CASSHTTDTQYF. The CDR3, as DNA: TGTGCCAGCAGTCACACCACAGATACGCAGTATTTT.

Concerning this clonotype: At one end, the junction sequence differs from germline, possibly due to a read error. The chain's CDR3 is CGSQGSYNSPLHF. The CDR3 region has the DNA TGTGGCAGCCAGGGAAGCTATAATTCACCCCTCCACTTT. V usage is TRBV6-2 or TRBV6-3 and J usage is TRBJ1-6, with a tentative D call TRBD1 (5 bases). The germline gives CDR1 MNHEY, CDR2 SVGEGT. CDR3 size: 13 residues.

This clonotype has more than one count but fewer than ten. The CDR3 here is CATSRQENTEAFF. DNA of the CDR3: TGTGCCACCAGTAGGCAGGAAAACACTGAAGCTTTCTTT. The chain is built from TRBV24-1 and TRBJ1-1; no clear D gene. The germline V gene has CDR1 KGHDR and CDR2 SFDVKD. The V and J ends lost 6 bases and 2 bases respectively, with 9 bases between them. The CDR3 is made up of 13 amino acids.

The chain has TRBV6-1 and TRBJ1-5; no clear D gene. The V gene's germline CDR1 is MNHNS and CDR2 SASEGT. V lost 6 bases, J lost 0 bases, and 9 bases lay in between. This CDR3 is built from 14 residues. The CDR3 sequence: CASSRTYSNQPQHF. The CDR3 bases are TGTGCCAGCAGCCGGACTTATAGCAATCAGCCCCAGCATTTT.

This clonotype has more than one count but fewer than ten. V usage is TRBV7-9 and J usage is TRBJ2-1; possible D gene TRBD2, 5 bases. Germline lookup yields CDR1 SEHNR and CDR2 FQNEAQ (reference sequence). The CDR3 sequence is 14 residues long. V was clipped by 2 bases and J by 7 bases, with 12 bases between them. The CDR3 region has the DNA TGTGCCAGCAGCTTATTTCCGGGAACGAATGAGCAGTTCTTC. It yields the protein CASSLFPGTNEQFF.

This clonotype was seen a handful of times. The rearrangement uses TRBV6-1 and TRBJ2-2, with D unresolved. The CDR3 runs to 14 residues. In germline, CDR1 is MNHNS, CDR2 SASEGT. The V and J ends lost 8 bases and 0 bases respectively, with 10 bases between them. The CDR3 sequence is CASLPITNTGELFF. The CDR3, as DNA: TGTGCCAGCCTCCCCATCACGAACACCGGGGAGCTGTTTTTT.

In its sample, this clonotype was seen many times. This chain uses TRBV15 with TRBJ2-5, with D maybe TRBD2 (5 bases). V gave up 2 bases and J gave up 5 bases, with 15 bases separating them. The CDR3 runs 15 residues. CDR1 LNHNV and CDR2 YYDKDF come from the germline V gene (reference sequence). The CDR3 DNA reads as TGTGCCACCAGCAGATCACGGGGAAGGGAGGAGACCCAGTACTTC. It is translated as CATSRSRGREETQYF.

This clonotype has a handful of counts. This chain connects TRBV19 to TRBJ2-1; D ambiguous. The CDR3 is made up of 15 amino acids. V was clipped by 3 bases and J by 3 bases, with 12 bases between them. CDR1 is LNHDA, CDR2 SQIVND, per germline (reference sequence). Written as DNA, the CDR3 is TGTGCCAGTAGTATTGTCGATCCGGACTACAATGAGCAGTTCTTC. This gives the protein CASSIVDPDYNEQFF.

This clonotype occurred a few times. The chain joins TRBV20-1 to TRBJ2-5; 8 bases fit TRBD2. J lost 1 base, V lost 3 bases, and 4 bases had no gene match. Germline CDR1 reads DFQATT; CDR2 reads SNEGSKA (reference sequence). The CDR3 sequence is 14 residues long. The CDR3 protein is CSASSGTVQETQYF. Here the CDR3 DNA reads TGCAGTGCTAGTAGCGGGACCGTCCAAGAGACCCAGTACTTC.